Sequencing of this TCR beta chain was carried out in a study of T cells after yellow fever vaccination (dated by TCRdb to about 2019). Broadly, across the study: The SMART-Seq v4 Ultra Low Input RNA kit was used to prepare libraries from fractions with low cell numbers. To track T-cell clones before and after primary and booster YFV17D yellow fever vaccination, bulk TCR alpha and beta repertoires were sequenced longitudinally. The cohort comprised two healthy male donors, one aged 18 to 30 and one aged 30 to 40 years. Blood samples were taken at several timepoints before and after primary and secondary immunization, and bulk PBMC replicates and cell subsets were isolated.

This clonotype was seen many times. The clone's antigen remains unknown. No much larger clonotype is one base removed from it; base qualities were not supplied. TCR cDNA was synthesized by 5'RACE template switching, which introduced a universal primer site and unique molecular identifiers. cDNA synthesis was primed from both the TCR alpha and TCR beta constant segments. Libraries were amplified in two PCR steps, with sample barcodes and sequencing adapters added in the second step. Libraries were sequenced on Illumina HiSeq 2500 (2x100 bp) or NovaSeq (2x150 bp). In the original analysis: Demultiplexing of reads and collapsing into UMI consensus sequences were performed with MIGEC, and V(D)J alignment was carried out with MiXCR. Using edgeR on replicate PBMC samples, clonotypes were called vaccine-responding if FDR was below 0.01 and the log2 fold change was above 5 up to day 15. CD4 or CD8 identity was assigned to each bulk clonotype according to whether the clonotype was present at higher abundance in the sequenced CD4 repertoire or the sequenced CD8 repertoire. Through fastp at Q25 and MiXCR, TCRdb rebuilt clones from the public reads, retaining in-frame beta chains. Rows are combined by CDR3 protein, so each entry shows the most common genes and DNA. What appears here as the V and J calls and clone size reflects TCRdb's work, not the paper's. This sample is represented by 320,000 or so distinct CDR3 sequences; 8% to 9.5% of them were singletons. The ten largest clones add up to 17% of the sample.

What the treatment or condition label conveys for this sample: live attenuated yellow fever vaccine strain. At each blood-draw timepoint, two biological replicates of bulk PBMCs were collected. A standard Ficoll-Paque protocol was used to isolate PBMCs from peripheral blood. TriZol was used to extract RNA from bulk PBMCs, from CD4 and CD8 fractions, and from dextramer-positive and dextramer-negative fractions. Broad study findings and their caveats: A small share of clonotypes was detected in both CD4 and CD8 compartments, with the overlap likely arising from convergent recombination. The study included only two donors, which limits how far the findings can be generalized. Compared with the primary T-cell response, the secondary T-cell response was faster but weaker, reaching its peak on day 5 rather than on day 15. Computational filtering was required because FACS-sorted repertoires could contain abundant contaminating clonotypes from the bulk population. Most clones expanded after primary vaccination (around 96% of CD4 and around 88% of CD8) were re-detected after the booster, suggesting that broad memory maintenance occurred.

Based on the germline V gene, the CDR1 and CDR2 sequences are SNHLY and FYNNEI. Spanning cysteine to phenylalanine, the CDR3 consists of 12 amino acids. Only CDR3 DNA is held: 36 bases, read in frame from base 1. V and J are truncated by 7 bases and 7 bases respectively, leaving an intervening sequence of 14 bases. Here the chain combines TRBV2 and TRBJ2-7; TRBD1 is a possible D gene, resting on 6 matching bases. The receptor was derived from a man younger than 30 who received the YFV17D yellow fever vaccine. The specimen was PBMCs, collected about 41 days after the first yellow fever vaccination. The DNA is TGTGCCAGCACCGGACAGCCATATGAGCAGTACTTC. This sequence encodes CASTGQPYEQYF.